This TCR beta chain originates from a study of T cells after yellow fever vaccination. TCRdb re-analysed the 5' RACE reads in MiXCR, keeping a single row per CDR3 protein. This sample has about 300,000 distinct CDR3 sequences, with 3.5% to 4.5% found just once. The CDR3 is made up of 14 amino acids. Trimming removed 0 bases from V and 1 base from J, with 5 bases in between. CDR1 is SGDLS, CDR2 YYNGEE, per germline. Study conclusions and caveats: On re-exposure, the response was weaker but peaked faster, at day 5 versus 15.

This clonotype turned up a few times. Its antigen is currently unknown. The clonotype originates from a man aged 18 to 30 who received the YFV17D yellow fever vaccine. This material consisted of PBMCs, taken 5 days after the yellow fever booster vaccination. The chain joins TRBV9 to TRBJ1-3; D remains ambiguous. CDR3 DNA: TGTGCCAGCAGCGTAGAAGGTTCTGGAAACACCATATATTTT. This codes for CASSVEGSGNTIYF.